This entry lists 8 T cell receptor beta chains sequenced from one sample in a study of CD8+ T cells in alopecia areata listed by TCRdb under 2018. Library preparation was by the immunoSEQ multiplex PCR assay. RNA was extracted from all samples and reverse transcribed into cDNA as template for TCR sequencing. The table comes from immuneACCESS by way of TCRdb, which keeps in-frame sequences with V and J called. Part of the clones is missing from these tables; in studies checked, under half for an unresolved V gene and the rest for unknown reasons. For this sample the table gives about 150,000 clones, of which about 51% were detected only once. The top ten clonotypes cover approximately 20% of the sample. The sample's time point label is to be understood as: baseline before oral tofacitinib. Specimen: CD8+ T cells sorted from blood, collected at week 0. These receptors all stem from a human donor with alopecia areata.

This clone was seen once. The chain combines TRBV7-2 with TRBJ2-7; TRBD2 might be the D (6 bases). The CDR3 is 17 residues long. CDR1 and CDR2 from the germline V gene are SGHTA and FQGNSA. Between the trimmed V and J ends, which lost 0 bases and 0 bases, there was a span of 15 bases. Written as DNA, the CDR3 is TGTGCCAGCAGCTTAGCGGATTGGGGCGGGGTCTCCTACGAGCAGTACTTC. Translation: CASSLADWGGVSYEQYF.

V and J are TRBV7-8 and TRBJ2-5, with TRBD1 matching 9 bases. This CDR3 has 16 amino acids. The germline V gene has CDR1 SGHVS and CDR2 FQNEAQ. With 1 base clipped from V and 3 bases from J, the junction kept 6 bases outside the gene matches. Here the CDR3 DNA reads TGTGCCAGCAGCTTAGTGTTGGGGGACAGGGAAGAGACCCAGTACTTC. Its protein is CASSLVLGDREETQYF.

A single count supports this clone. This rearrangement joins TRBV29-1 to TRBJ1-2; 7 nucleotides align to TRBD1. Per the germline V gene, CDR1 is SQVTM and CDR2 is ANQGSEA. The CDR3 is made up of 14 amino acids. The V gene end was trimmed by 4 bases and the J gene end by 8 bases; junction bases not matched to a gene: 13. For the CDR3, the DNA is TGCAGCGTTGTAGGGGACAGATATCCTAGGGGCTACACCTTC. This translates into CSVVGDRYPRGYTF.

The rearrangement uses TRBV30 and TRBJ1-2; D may be TRBD1 (5 bases). Germline CDR1 GTSNPN, CDR2 SVGIG (reference sequence). Between the trimmed V and J ends, which lost 5 bases and 13 bases, there was a span of 20 bases. The CDR3 has 12 amino acids. Written as DNA, the CDR3 is TGTGCCTGGGGAACTCTGGGCAGGGAGGGCACCTTC. Its translation is CAWGTLGREGTF.

As regards this clone: Other DNA sequences in the same sample also yield this CDR3. The chain carries TRBV29-1 and TRBJ2-7; no clear D. CDR3 size: 10 residues. Germline V gene sequence: CDR1 SQVTM, CDR2 ANQGSEA. Trimming pared 6 bases from V and 3 bases from J, leaving 6 bases between. Here the CDR3 reads CSVADYEQYF. DNA of the CDR3: TGCAGCGTGGCAGACTACGAGCAGTACTTC.

This clone appeared many times. The rearrangement links TRBV6-4 to TRBJ2-3; the match to TRBD2 covers 9 bases. V gave up 3 bases and J gave up 4 bases; unmatched junction bases: 8. The CDR3 consists of 16 residues. The V gene's germline CDR1 is MRHNA and CDR2 SNTAGT. The CDR3 loop is CASSEPLAGNPDTQYF. The CDR3 bases are TGTGCCAGCAGTGAACCCCTAGCGGGGAATCCAGATACGCAGTATTTT.

The rearrangement uses TRBV4-1 and TRBJ2-1; D assignment may be TRBD1 or TRBD2 (5 bases each). With 0 bases removed from V and 8 bases from J, the gap between germline ends came to 14 bases. The CDR3 runs to 15 residues. Germline-derived CDR1 and CDR2 are MGHRA and YSYEKL. The CDR3 nucleotides are TGCGCCAGCAGCCAAGATTCTAGGGTGGGGGATGAGCAGTTCTTC. It codes for CASSQDSRVGDEQFF.

The chain is built from TRBV6-6 and TRBJ2-3; the D gene is possibly TRBD2 (6 bases). The V end was cut by 4 bases, the J end by 2 bases, with 16 bases between. This CDR3 is 16 amino acids long. Germline CDR1 reads MNHNY; CDR2 reads SVGAGI (reference sequence). The CDR3: CASSSSVSGLTDTQYF. Written as DNA, the CDR3 is TGTGCCAGCAGTTCCTCGGTTAGCGGACTCACAGATACGCAGTATTTT.